The text below deals with one T cell receptor beta chain. This clone's antigen is unknown. No per-base quality is available; no much larger clone lies one base away. The sample originates from a study of CD8+ T cells in alopecia areata (dated by TCRdb to 2017 to 2018). The study in broad terms: Treated patients were enrolled in an open-label pilot trial of oral tofacitinib, 5 to 10 mg twice daily, for moderate-to-severe alopecia areata. Patients received tofacitinib for 6 to 18 months and were then followed off drug for 6 months to check for delayed response and recurrence. The SALT score, which quantifies the percentage of affected scalp surface area, was used to measure disease severity in treated patients. To study T cell clonal expansion in alopecia areata, the researchers applied high-throughput TCRbeta sequencing to both the C3H/HeJ mouse model and human patients. On the human side, TCRbeta sequencing was run on scalp tissue and on sorted CD4+ and CD8+ peripheral blood T cells from healthy controls and from alopecia areata patients with either patchy or totalis/universalis disease. Biopsies were taken from tofacitinib-treated patients at baseline and again at 4 and 24 weeks into treatment, and several of those patients also had a later scalp biopsy. Scalp clonality was compared across normal scalp (n=4), patchy alopecia areata scalp (n=8), and alopecia totalis/universalis scalp (n=8). The RNA source kit depended on sample type: the PAXgene miRNA kit for fixed scalp, the miRNeasy kit for PBMCs, and the RNeasy kit for mouse skin. TCRbeta CDR3 regions were amplified by immunoSEQ multiplex PCR with 35 Vbeta forward and 13 Jbeta reverse primers. What the authors observed across the whole study: The treated cohort was small, with a single nonresponder, so links between baseline CD8+ expansion and response need larger studies. TCR sequences shared between patients were less clear than in mice, possibly partly because of HLA diversity in the patient population. During tofacitinib treatment, many expanded lesional clones remained in scalp and blood, and this persistence may partly explain relapse after treatment is stopped. Lesional scalp, especially in alopecia totalis/universalis, showed higher clonality and more expanded CD8+ clones than normal scalp, suggesting antigenic drive. Resident alphabeta T cells in normal human skin are also sequenced, complicating scalp TCR repertoire analysis, unlike mouse skin dominated by gammadelta T cells. Scalp clonality and the number of expanded CD8+ clones among the top 100 scalp clones were significantly decreased by tofacitinib.

Receptor libraries were prepared by the immunoSEQ multiplex PCR assay. RNA was extracted from all samples and reverse transcribed into cDNA as template for TCR sequencing. SuperScript III was used for first-strand cDNA synthesis, primed with a 2:1 mix of oligo-dT and random hexamers. A synthetic immune receptor repertoire was used to gauge amplification bias, and whatever bias remained was removed computationally. The authors' analysis ran thus. Raw reads were preprocessed to remove errors, and CDR3 was defined according to IMGT conventions as the region from the conserved cysteine to phenylalanine. Clonality was computed as 1 minus the Shannon entropy, with the entropy normalized by log2 of the number of productive unique TCRs. Whether scalp clones were CD4 or CD8 was inferred by matching scalp TCRbeta sequences against CD4 and CD8 repertoires sorted from blood. Not all clones reach the TCRdb copy of this immuneACCESS table, which keeps in-frame sequences only. Checked studies attribute under half of the gap to unresolved V genes and leave the rest unexplained. V, J and clone size were drawn from that table, and D and trimming were deduced from the DNA. The sample contains over 150,000 clones, more than 45% of them found a single time. The leading ten clones occupy 5.5% to 6% of the sample.

The time point label on this specimen signifies: 24 weeks on oral tofacitinib. In light of the paper, this sample's treatment or condition label describes: oral pan-JAK inhibitor, 5-10 mg twice daily. Lesional scalp punch biopsies and peripheral blood were collected from alopecia areata patients. After PBMCs were isolated by density centrifugation and stained for CD3, CD4 and CD8, a FACSAria was used to sort CD4+ and CD8+ T cells. Taken from the germline V gene (reference sequence), the CDR1 and CDR2 loops are MNHNY and SVGAGI. Including the terminal cysteine and phenylalanine, the CDR3 comprises 13 residues. Only CDR3 DNA is held: 39 bases, read in frame from base 1. The junction shows trimming of 6 bases on V and 3 bases on J, and the gene matches do not reach 3 bases of it.

The sequence is built from TRBV6-6 and TRBJ2-7; 9 bases in the junction line up with TRBD1. The receptor's source is a human donor with alopecia areata. Sequencing used CD4+ T cells sorted from blood, obtained at week 24, from a patient treated with tofacitinib. The encoded CDR3 is CASRRGQGYEQYF. The DNA sequence follows: TGTGCCAGCAGAAGGGGACAGGGCTACGAGCAGTACTTC.